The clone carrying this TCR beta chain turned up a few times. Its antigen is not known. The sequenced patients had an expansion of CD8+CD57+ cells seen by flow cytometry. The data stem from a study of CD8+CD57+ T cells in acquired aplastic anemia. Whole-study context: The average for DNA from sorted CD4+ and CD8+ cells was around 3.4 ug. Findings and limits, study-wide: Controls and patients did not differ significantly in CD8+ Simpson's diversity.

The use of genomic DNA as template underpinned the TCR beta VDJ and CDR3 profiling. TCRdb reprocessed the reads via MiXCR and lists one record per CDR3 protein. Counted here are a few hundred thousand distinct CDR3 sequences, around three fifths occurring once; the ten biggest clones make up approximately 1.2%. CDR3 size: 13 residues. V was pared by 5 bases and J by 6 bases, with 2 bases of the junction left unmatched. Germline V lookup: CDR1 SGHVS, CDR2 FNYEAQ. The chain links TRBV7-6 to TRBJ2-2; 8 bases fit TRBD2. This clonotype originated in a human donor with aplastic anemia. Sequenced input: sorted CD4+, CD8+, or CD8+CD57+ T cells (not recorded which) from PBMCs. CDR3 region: CASSLTSAGELFF. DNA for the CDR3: TGTGCCAGCAGCCTGACTAGCGCCGGGGAGCTGTTTTTT. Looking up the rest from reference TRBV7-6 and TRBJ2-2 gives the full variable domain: GAGVSQSPRYKVTKRGQDVALRCDPISGHVSLYWYRQALGQGPEFLTYFNYEAQQDKSGLPNDRFSAERPEGSISTLTIQRTEQRDSAMYRCASSLTSAGELFFGEGSRLTVL.